What follows are 31 T cell receptor beta chains derived from one specimen sequenced in a study of radiation and T cells in renal cell carcinoma. The assay was immunoSEQ multiplex PCR, and TCRdb's table has in-frame clones only and misses some. The table includes about 130,000 clones, around 82% detected once. Time point given: blood 2 weeks post-SBRT. The treatment was: 15 Gy SBRT to primary tumor, nephrectomy 4 weeks later. Sample: blood, taken from a patient whose treatment included radiotherapy and nephrectomy. The source is a man in his forties or fifties with renal cell carcinoma.

The V and J genes are TRBV7-6 and TRBJ2-1; 8 bases fit TRBD2. V lost 5 bases to trimming and J lost 0 bases; unmatched junction nucleotides: 9. Germline values: CDR1 SGHVS, CDR2 FNYEAQ. There are 17 residues in the CDR3. CDR3 amino acids: CASSLGLAQSSYNEQFF. CDR3 nucleotides: TGTGCCAGCAGCCTCGGACTAGCCCAAAGCTCCTACAATGAGCAGTTCTTC.

The chain couples TRBV27 to TRBJ2-7, with a tentative D call TRBD1 (6 bases). The CDR3 covers 13 residues. Germline CDR1 and CDR2: MNHEY and SMNVEV (reference sequence). V gave up 6 bases and J gave up 2 bases, with 11 bases separating them. CDR3 nucleotides: TGTGCCAGCAGCCGCAAGGGGGCCTACGAGCAGTACTTC. This encodes CASSRKGAYEQYF.

V usage is TRBV15 and J usage is TRBJ2-3; TRBD2 agrees at 8 bases. V dropped 1 base and J dropped 4; count of bases not matched to a gene: 10. CDR1 and CDR2 from the germline V gene are LNHNV and YYDKDF (reference sequence). The length of the CDR3 is 17 residues. CDR3 sequence (DNA): TGTGCCACCAGCAGAGGAGTAAGGGCGGGGGGCCCAGATACGCAGTATTTT. As protein: CATSRGVRAGGPDTQYF.

V and J are TRBV10-3 and TRBJ2-2; D unclear. The CDR3 runs 16 residues. Germline CDR1 ENHRY, CDR2 SYGVKD. Trimming pared 9 bases from V and 0 bases from J, leaving 17 bases between. Here the CDR3 DNA reads TGTGCCATTCCCGTTACACCCGTCGCGAACACCGGGGAGCTGTTTTTT. This translates into CAIPVTPVANTGELFF.

This sequence joins TRBV10-1 and TRBJ2-1, with 7 positions matching TRBD1. J was trimmed by 7 bases and V by 2 bases; bases with no gene match: 2. CDR3 length: 13 residues. Germline CDR1 and CDR2: WNHNN and SYGVQD (reference sequence). The CDR3 nucleotides are TGCGCCAGCAGTGAGAGGGGGCGGAATGAGCAGTTCTTC. This codes for CASSERGRNEQFF.

The genes are TRBV6-1 and TRBJ2-1; TRBD2 matches at 9 bases. Trimming cost V 8 bases and J 8 bases; bases outside gene matches: 13. The CDR3 spans 15 residues. The germline V gene has CDR1 MNHNS and CDR2 SASEGT. CDR3 sequence reads: CASVRGPSGTYEQFF. Here the CDR3 DNA reads TGTGCCAGCGTAAGGGGACCTAGCGGGACGTATGAGCAGTTCTTC.

The chain is built from TRBV7-2 and TRBJ1-1, with TRBD1 matching over 8 bases. Trimming removed 5 bases from V and 7 bases from J; junction bases left unmatched: 3. This CDR3 is 12 amino acids long. The germline V gene encodes CDR1 SGHTA and CDR2 FQGNSA. CDR3 protein: CASSHGTGEAFF. The CDR3, as DNA: TGTGCCAGCAGCCATGGGACAGGTGAAGCTTTCTTT.

CDR3 in amino acids: CASSPFGAGDYEQYF. For the CDR3, the DNA is TGTGCCAGCTCCCCATTCGGAGCCGGGGACTACGAGCAGTACTTC. The chain is built from TRBV18 and TRBJ2-7, with D possibly being TRBD2 (5 bases). There are 15 residues in the CDR3. V shed 6 bases and J shed 3 bases, with 18 bases lying between them. CDR1 is KGHSH, CDR2 LQKENI, per germline.

The chain is built from TRBV9 and TRBJ2-3; D gene unclear. The CDR3 runs 14 residues. V lost 0 bases and J 2 bases, leaving 7 bases between the germline ends. CDR1 is SGDLS, CDR2 YYNGEE, per germline. The DNA for the CDR3 is TGTGCCAGCAGCGTAGAAGGGAACACAGATACGCAGTATTTT. Residues: CASSVEGNTDTQYF.

This chain connects TRBV7-9 to TRBJ1-2; no definite D call. The germline CDR1 and CDR2 sequences are SEHNR and FQNEAQ (reference sequence). Trimming removed 5 bases at V and 6 bases at J, with 10 bases between. The CDR3 spans 12 residues. In nucleotides, the CDR3 is TGTGCCAGCAGCGCCCACCAGAATGGCTACACCTTC. It is translated as CASSAHQNGYTF.

The gene calls are TRBV14 and TRBJ2-3; D gene unclear. Between the trimmed V and J ends, which lost 4 bases and 2 bases, there was a span of 7 bases. Germline assignment: CDR1 SGHDN and CDR2 FVKESK. This CDR3 contains 13 residues. DNA for the CDR3: TGTGCCAGCAGCCTACACCTCACAGATACGCAGTATTTT. It specifies CASSLHLTDTQYF.

This clone has only a few counts. This chain connects TRBV4-3 to TRBJ1-1, with D possibly TRBD1 on 6 matching bases. Trimming shortened V by 0 bases and J by 0 bases, and 11 bases separated the two germline ends. The CDR3 runs to 16 residues. Germline CDR1 is LGHNA and CDR2 is YSLEER. The CDR3 here is CASSQDARGMNTEAFF. CDR3 nucleotide sequence: TGCGCCAGCAGCCAAGATGCCAGGGGAATGAACACTGAAGCTTTCTTT.

The chain carries TRBV20-1 and TRBJ2-5; no definite D call. The CDR3 consists of 10 residues. Germline CDR1 is DFQATT and CDR2 is SNEGSKA (reference sequence). The V end was cut by 4 bases, the J end by 5 bases, with 5 bases between. CDR3 DNA: TGCAGTGCTATATGGGAGACCCAGTACTTC. This codes for CSAIWETQYF.

This chain uses TRBV19 with TRBJ1-1, with D perhaps TRBD1 (5 bases). V was clipped by 1 base and J by 5 bases, with 8 bases between them. Germline CDR1 and CDR2: LNHDA and SQIVND (reference sequence). This CDR3 is built from 13 residues. As DNA, the CDR3 is TGTGCCAGTAGTATAGCCGGGGGAACTGAAGCTTTCTTT. Translated: CASSIAGGTEAFF.

V and J are TRBV19 and TRBJ2-3; the D is unclear. Germline CDR1 reads LNHDA; CDR2 reads SQIVND (reference sequence). V was clipped by 3 bases and J by 2 bases, with 9 bases between them. This CDR3 contains 14 residues. CDR3 DNA: TGTGCCAGTAGTATGGCACTTACCACAGATACGCAGTATTTT. Its translation is CASSMALTTDTQYF.

The CDR3 sequence: CASSVVGEEKLFF. In nucleotides, the CDR3 is TGTGCCAGCTCAGTGGTCGGGGAAGAAAAACTGTTTTTT. This sequence joins TRBV18 and TRBJ1-4; no clear D gene. The V end lost 5 bases, the J end lost 8 bases, and 12 bases lay between the germline ends. Per germline, CDR1 KGHSH and CDR2 LQKENI. The CDR3 has 13 amino acids.

This clone was seen a few times. The rearrangement joins TRBV4-1 to TRBJ1-2; D remains ambiguous. The germline gives CDR1 MGHRA, CDR2 YSYEKL. CDR3 length: 17 residues. V lost 3 bases, J lost 2 bases, and 19 bases lay in between. The CDR3 sequence: CASSHDPPDSQNYGYTF. CDR3 DNA: TGCGCCAGCAGCCACGACCCGCCGGACTCTCAGAACTATGGCTACACCTTC.

V usage is TRBV7-2 and J usage is TRBJ2-7; unclear D gene. The ends were cut back, 3 bases at V and 5 bases at J, with 8 bases in the middle. Per germline, CDR1 SGHTA and CDR2 FQGNSA. This CDR3 has 12 residues. CDR3 region: CASSLRLHEQYF. CDR3 in DNA: TGTGCCAGCAGCTTGAGGTTACACGAGCAGTACTTC. The variable domain in full, completed from reference TRBV7-2 and TRBJ2-7, reads GAGVSQSPSNKVTEKGKDVELRCDPISGHTALYWYRQSLGQGLEFLIYFQGNSAPDKSGLPSDRFSAERTGGSVSTLTIQRTQQEDSAVYLCASSLRLHEQYFGPGTRLTVT.

The chain joins TRBV5-1 to TRBJ2-1, with D perhaps TRBD1 (6 bases). From germline, CDR1 is SGHRS and CDR2 YFSETQ. The CDR3 extends over 15 amino acids. V was shortened by 3 bases and J by 8 bases, with 18 bases between the two germline ends. The CDR3 reads CASSSQGTNSYEQFF. The CDR3 nucleotides are TGCGCCAGCAGCTCCCAGGGGACAAATTCCTATGAGCAGTTCTTC.

CDR3 residues: CASSYSWGNYGYTF. The DNA for the CDR3 is TGTGCCAGCAGTTACTCGTGGGGTAACTATGGCTACACCTTC. This chain connects TRBV6-5 to TRBJ1-2; no clear D gene. The germline CDR1 and CDR2 sequences are MNHEY and SVGAGI. The CDR3 length is 14 residues. Trimming left V 0 bases short and J 1 base short, with 6 bases between.

V usage is TRBV18 and J usage is TRBJ1-2; TRBD1 matches at 7 bases. CDR3 length: 16 amino acids. The V gene's germline CDR1 is KGHSH and CDR2 LQKENI. V lost 1 base, J lost 0 bases, and 5 bases stayed unmatched. CDR3 region: CASSPQPTGSNYGYTF. Written as DNA, the CDR3 is TGTGCCAGCTCACCACAACCGACAGGGTCTAACTATGGCTACACCTTC. The full variable domain, with the rest looked up from reference TRBV18 and TRBJ1-2, is NAGVMQNPRHLVRRRGQEARLRCSPMKGHSHVYWYRQLPEEGLKFMVYLQKENIIDESGMPKERFSAEFPKEGPSILRIQQVVRGDSAAYFCASSPQPTGSNYGYTFGSGTRLTVV.

The count of this clone is one. The V gene is TRBV5-1, the J gene TRBJ2-5; either TRBD1 or TRBD2 may supply D (5 bases each). V was clipped by 3 bases and J by 0 bases, with 9 bases between them. The V gene's germline CDR1 is SGHRS and CDR2 YFSETQ. The CDR3 is 14 residues long. CDR3 loop: CASSSLGDQETQYF. For the CDR3, the DNA is TGCGCCAGCAGCTCCCTGGGGGACCAAGAGACCCAGTACTTC.

This chain uses TRBV18 with TRBJ1-2, with D perhaps TRBD1 (5 bases). This CDR3 has 14 amino acids. The germline V and J ends were trimmed by 5 bases and 2 bases, with 12 bases remaining between them. Germline V gene sequence: CDR1 KGHSH, CDR2 LQKENI. The CDR3 nucleotides read TGTGCCAGCTCAAACCGGGACTCAAACTATGGCTACACCTTC. It specifies CASSNRDSNYGYTF.

This chain connects TRBV9 to TRBJ2-1; either TRBD1 or TRBD2 may supply D (5 bases each). Germline CDR1 reads SGDLS; CDR2 reads YYNGEE. The CDR3 is 14 residues long. V shed 3 bases and J shed 4 bases, with 11 bases lying between them. The CDR3 coding sequence is TGTGCCAGCAGCGCCTCGGGGCTATACAATGAGCAGTTCTTC. Translating it yields CASSASGLYNEQFF. Combining the CDR3 with reference TRBV9 and TRBJ2-1 gives the whole variable domain DSGVTQTPKHLITATGQRVTLRCSPRSGDLSVYWYQQSLDQGLQFLIQYYNGEERAKGNILERFSAQQFPDLHSELNLSSLELGDSALYFCASSASGLYNEQFFGPGTRLTVL.

Here the CDR3 reads CASSPDFPNTGELFF. As DNA, the CDR3 is TGTGCCAGCAGTCCGGACTTCCCGAACACCGGGGAGCTGTTTTTT. This rearrangement joins TRBV11-1 to TRBJ2-2, with D tentatively TRBD2 (5 bases). V was clipped by 6 bases and J by 0 bases, with 11 bases between them. The CDR3 has 15 amino acids. Germline V CDR1 and CDR2: SGHAT, FQDESV (reference sequence).

The rearrangement links TRBV5-4 to TRBJ2-2, with TRBD2 as a possible D gene (6 bases). Germline assignment: CDR1 SGHNT and CDR2 YYREEE (reference sequence). The CDR3 sequence is 16 residues long. V was trimmed by 0 bases and J by 0 bases, leaving 9 bases between them. The CDR3 spells CASSLGGGTNTGELFF. Here the CDR3 DNA reads TGTGCCAGCAGCTTGGGGGGCGGGACGAACACCGGGGAGCTGTTTTTT.

This chain joins TRBV23-1 and TRBJ1-2, with D possibly TRBD1 on 6 matching bases. TRBV23-1 is known as an ORF, though its function is uncertain. The CDR3 consists of 14 residues. The V and J ends lost 7 bases and 4 bases respectively, with 16 bases between them. The CDR3 DNA reads TGCGCCAGCATCGAATGGGGACAAAGCTATGGCTACACCTTC. Translated: CASIEWGQSYGYTF.

The chain joins TRBV7-8 to TRBJ2-1, with 8 bases matching TRBD2. The trim removed 2 bases at V and 7 bases at J, leaving 13 bases unmatched. The V gene's germline CDR1 is SGHVS and CDR2 FQNEAQ. The CDR3 length is 17 residues. The CDR3 region has the DNA TGTGCCAGCAGCTTAATATTTTCCGGGACTAGTATGAATGAGCAGTTCTTC. This sequence encodes CASSLIFSGTSMNEQFF.

CDR3 DNA: TGCGCCAGCAGCCCTACATCCACTAACTATGGCTACACCTTC. Protein: CASSPTSTNYGYTF. V and J are TRBV4-3 and TRBJ1-2; D not resolved. Looked up from germline, CDR1 is LGHNA and CDR2 is YSLEER. The V end lost 4 bases, the J end lost 0 bases, and 9 bases lay between the germline ends. The CDR3 length is 14 residues.

The chain links TRBV27 to TRBJ2-1, with D possibly TRBD2 on 5 matching bases. Between the trimmed V and J ends, which lost 3 bases and 8 bases, there was a span of 14 bases. This CDR3 region has 14 residues. Germline V gene lookup returns CDR1 MNHEY and CDR2 SMNVEV (reference sequence). The CDR3 loop is CASSFRGSNHEQFF. Written as DNA, the CDR3 is TGTGCCAGCAGTTTTCGAGGGAGTAATCATGAGCAGTTCTTC.

This chain links TRBV29-1 with TRBJ2-5, with D perhaps being TRBD1 or TRBD2 (5 bases each). The end of the DNA fits TRBJ2-7 better, so the J call may be wrong. CDR1 is SQVTM, CDR2 ANQGSEA, per germline. This CDR3 spans 16 amino acids. CDR3 protein: CSVEVPSREGPYEQYF. The CDR3, as DNA: TGCAGCGTTGAGGTACCTAGCCGCGAGGGACCCTACGAGCAGTACTTC.